The 13 T cell receptor beta chains below come from one sample, sequenced in a study of identical twins. MiXCR, applied by TCRdb to the 5' RACE reads, yields one record per CDR3 protein. The sample gives a few hundred thousand distinct CDR3 sequences, about 12% of which show up once; roughly 3.7% is in the top ten. The sample also formed part of further work on yellow fever vaccine responses in identical twins.

Material: memory (CD45RO+) T cells sorted from blood. These receptors originate from a woman aged 18-35 years in good health.

This clonotype appeared a few times. This chain connects TRBV7-6 to TRBJ2-7; possible D gene TRBD1, 5 bases. Germline assignment: CDR1 SGHVS and CDR2 FNYEAQ. Trimming removed 2 bases from V and 0 bases from J, with 8 bases in between. This CDR3 contains 14 residues. The CDR3 loop is CASSLRQSSYEQYF. CDR3 sequence (DNA): TGTGCCAGCAGCTTACGACAGAGCTCCTACGAGCAGTACTTC. Looking up the rest from reference TRBV7-6 and TRBJ2-7 gives the full variable domain: GAGVSQSPRYKVTKRGQDVALRCDPISGHVSLYWYRQALGQGPEFLTYFNYEAQQDKSGLPNDRFSAERPEGSISTLTIQRTEQRDSAMYRCASSLRQSSYEQYFGPGTRLTVT.

There are a few counts of this clonotype. In nucleotides, the CDR3 is TGTGCCAGCAGTTTTCTCGGGGGCAGGAGTGAGCAGTACTTC. Translation: CASSFLGGRSEQYF. The chain employs TRBV6-5 and TRBJ2-7; D possibly matches TRBD1 or TRBD2 (6 bases each). V lost 4 bases, J lost 7 bases, and 17 bases lay in between. CDR3 length equals 14 residues. CDR1 MNHEY and CDR2 SVGAGI come from the germline V gene.

This clonotype was seen at least ten times. V and J are TRBV12-3 or TRBV12-4 and TRBJ2-7, with 10 bases matching TRBD1. This CDR3 region has 15 residues. Trimming removed 3 bases from V and 5 bases from J; junction bases left unmatched: 7. The CDR3: CASSFERTGGDEQYF. Here the CDR3 DNA reads TGTGCCAGCAGTTTTGAGAGGACAGGGGGGGACGAGCAGTACTTC.

The chain links TRBV7-2 to TRBJ2-3; TRBD1 is a possible D gene (5 bases). Germline CDR1 and CDR2: SGHTA and FQGNSA. Trimming left V 1 base short and J 7 bases short, with 12 bases between. The CDR3 is made up of 14 amino acids. The DNA for the CDR3 is TGTGCCAGCAGCTTAGAATCAGGGCCCCATACGCAGTATTTT. It codes for CASSLESGPHTQYF. The whole variable domain, remainder taken from reference TRBV7-2 and TRBJ2-3, is GAGVSQSPSNKVTEKGKDVELRCDPISGHTALYWYRQSLGQGLEFLIYFQGNSAPDKSGLPSDRFSAERTGGSVSTLTIQRTQQEDSAVYLCASSLESGPHTQYFGPGTRLTVL.

This clonotype was seen only a few times. V gene TRBV5-1 combines with J gene TRBJ2-1; no clear D. The V gene lost 5 bases and the J gene lost 7 bases, with 7 bases spanning the gap. The CDR3 covers 11 residues. Germline lookup yields CDR1 SGHRS and CDR2 YFSETQ. CDR3 loop: CASRFGNEQFF. The CDR3 DNA sequence: TGCGCCAGCAGATTCGGGAATGAGCAGTTCTTC.

CDR3 sequence (DNA): TGTGCCAGCAGCCTGGGACTAGCGGGAATAGGTGAGCAGTTCTTC. Its protein product is CASSLGLAGIGEQFF. The rearrangement links TRBV3-1 to TRBJ2-1, with 13 bases fitting TRBD2. CDR1 and CDR2 (germline): LGHDT, YNNKEL (reference sequence). The CDR3 is 15 residues long. V lost 4 bases, J lost 9 bases, and 6 bases stayed unmatched.

The sample holds many counts of this clonotype. The chain links TRBV25-1 to TRBJ2-2; 7 nucleotides align to TRBD1. This CDR3 comprises 18 residues. Trimming cost V 5 bases and J 6 bases; bases outside gene matches: 18. Looked up from germline, CDR1 is MGHDK and CDR2 is SYGVNS. In DNA form, the CDR3 reads TGTGCCAGCAGTTCGAACCCCTCAACGGGACAGCGTCCCGGGGAGCTGTTTTTT. This translates into CASSSNPSTGQRPGELFF.

The V gene is TRBV6-1, the J gene TRBJ1-4, with D maybe TRBD1 (6 bases). The length of the CDR3 is 12 residues. The V end lost 6 bases, the J end lost 6 bases, and 8 bases lay between the germline ends. Germline-derived CDR1 and CDR2 are MNHNS and SASEGT. The CDR3 DNA is TGTGCCAGCAGCCAGGGGTATGAAAAACTGTTTTTT. This translates into CASSQGYEKLFF.

A few counts support this clonotype. V usage is TRBV6-1 and J usage is TRBJ2-5; a weak D match, TRBD1 (5 bases). Germline lookup yields CDR1 MNHNS and CDR2 SASEGT. The CDR3 loop spans 13 amino acids. Deletions cut 7 bases from V and 7 bases from J, with 16 bases between. The CDR3 bases are TGTGCCAGCACCCCTACAGGATGGGGGACCCAGTACTTC. Translating it yields CASTPTGWGTQYF.

The table lists this clonotype with a few counts. The chain recombines TRBV3-1 with TRBJ2-7; weak D call: TRBD2 (6 bases). Trimming left V 0 bases short and J 6 bases short, with 24 bases between. This CDR3 has 18 amino acids. Germline V CDR1 and CDR2: LGHDT, YNNKEL (reference sequence). The CDR3 here is CASSQEEMVGLISPEQYF. CDR3 nucleotides: TGTGCCAGCAGCCAAGAAGAGATGGTCGGACTAATCAGCCCCGAGCAGTACTTC.

This clonotype was found a few times. The rearrangement joins TRBV25-1 to TRBJ1-6; 8 bases agree with TRBD1. This CDR3 spans 13 amino acids. From germline, CDR1 is MGHDK and CDR2 SYGVNS. Unmatched junction bases numbered 6, after V lost 7 bases and J lost 10 bases. The CDR3 reads CASTTGGESPLHF. CDR3 sequence (DNA): TGTGCCAGCACCACAGGGGGAGAGTCACCCCTCCACTTT. Based on the CDR3 plus reference TRBV25-1 and TRBJ1-6, the full variable domain is EADIYQTPRYLVIGTGKKITLECSQTMGHDKMYWYQQDPGMELHLIHYSYGVNSTEKGDLSSESTVSRIRTEHFPLTLESARPSHTSQYLCASTTGGESPLHFGNGTRLTVT.

The chain recombines TRBV24-1 with TRBJ2-7; no reliable D call. V was pared by 12 bases and J by 1 base, with 15 bases between. The CDR3 has 13 residues. Germline V gene data show CDR1 as KGHDR and CDR2 as SFDVKD. CDR3 DNA sequence: TGTGCCCTACTGCTAAGTGCTTCCTACGAGCAGTACTTC. Its translation is CALLLSASYEQYF.

The chain is built from TRBV6-1 and TRBJ2-7; D might be TRBD1 or TRBD2, each matching 5 bases. Per the germline V gene, CDR1 is MNHNS and CDR2 is SASEGT. The CDR3 has 12 residues. V lost 6 bases and J 6 bases, leaving 12 bases between the germline ends. The CDR3 protein is CASSAVGGEQYF. CDR3 nucleotides: TGTGCCAGCAGCGCTGTTGGGGGCGAGCAGTACTTC.